The T cell receptor (beta chain) under discussion was sequenced for a study of T cell changes during pregnancy in multiple sclerosis (dated by TCRdb to the late 2010s). Looking at the study overall: The study examined how the T cell repertoire changed over the course of pregnancy in women with multiple sclerosis.

V drops 4 bases and J drops 3 bases, leaving 4 bases in between. The CDR3 contains 11 residues, cysteine and phenylalanine counted. Only the CDR3 part of the read is kept: 33 bases, read in frame from the first base. The germline V gene supplies CDR1 MNHNS and CDR2 SASEGT. Library prep was done by the immunoSEQ multiplex PCR assay. The table was pulled from immuneACCESS by TCRdb, which kept in-frame rearrangements only. Such tables lose some clones; where checked, under half of the loss comes from unresolved V genes, and the rest has no known cause. This sample gives just under 95,000 clones in total; approximately 92% of them show up just once. The ten largest clones add up to 2.6% of the sample. Details on this clone: Its antigen specificity is not known. Base qualities are not at hand, and no much larger clone is one base apart.

This sequence uses TRBV6-1 and TRBJ2-7; no D segment can be confidently identified. The source was peripheral blood, collected in the first trimester of pregnancy. The sequence was collected from a female donor with multiple sclerosis, enrolled in a pregnancy study. The CDR3 region reads CASSVNYEQYF. The nucleotides read TGTGCCAGCAGTGTCAACTACGAGCAGTACTTC.